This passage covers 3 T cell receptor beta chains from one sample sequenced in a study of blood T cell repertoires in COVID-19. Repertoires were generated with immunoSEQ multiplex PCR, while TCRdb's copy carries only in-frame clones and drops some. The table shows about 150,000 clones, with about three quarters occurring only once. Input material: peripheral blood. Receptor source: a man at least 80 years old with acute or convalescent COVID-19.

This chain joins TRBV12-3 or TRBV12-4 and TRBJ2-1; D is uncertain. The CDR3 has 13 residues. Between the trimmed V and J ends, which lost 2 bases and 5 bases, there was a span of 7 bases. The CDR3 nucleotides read TGTGCCAGCAGTTTACAGGTAAACAATGAGCAGTTCTTC. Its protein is CASSLQVNNEQFF.

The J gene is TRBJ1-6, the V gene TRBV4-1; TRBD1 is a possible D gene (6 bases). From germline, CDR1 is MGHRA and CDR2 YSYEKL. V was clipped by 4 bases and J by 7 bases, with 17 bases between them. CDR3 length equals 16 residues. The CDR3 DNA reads TGCGCCAGCAGCCCCCTTCCGGGGGGCGCGAATTCACCCCTCCACTTT. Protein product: CASSPLPGGANSPLHF.

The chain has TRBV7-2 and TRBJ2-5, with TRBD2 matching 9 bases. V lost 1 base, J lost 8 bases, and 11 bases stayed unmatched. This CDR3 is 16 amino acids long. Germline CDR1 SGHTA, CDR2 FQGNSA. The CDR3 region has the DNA TGTGCCAGCAGCTTAGTAGCGGGGGACCTGGGGGGCACCCAGTACTTC. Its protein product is CASSLVAGDLGGTQYF.